The next 19 T cell receptor beta chains were all read from a single sample in a study of T cell repertoires in cytomegalovirus infection. Their antigens remain unidentified. MiXCR, run by TCRdb on the reads, gives a single entry per CDR3 protein. In the table there are about 890,000 distinct CDR3 sequences, 30% to 40% of which are singletons. The material sequenced was cultured CD8+ T cells from PBMCs, taken from culture after CMV antigen stimulation. These receptor sequences come from a human donor in good health (CMV status not recorded). Some clones in this sample may be carry-over from other donors' samples.

The chain carries TRBV12-3 or TRBV12-4 and TRBJ1-2; D unresolved. Trimming left V 3 bases short and J 3 bases short, with 8 bases between. CDR3 size: 13 residues. The CDR3 region is CASSFTTHYGYTF. In DNA, the CDR3 is TGTGCCAGCAGTTTTACGACCCACTATGGCTACACCTTC.

Points on this clonotype: An end of the junction does not agree with germline; a read error may underlie this. The chain links TRBV6-5 to TRBJ2-3; D gene ambiguous. CDR1 and CDR2 (germline): MNHEY, SVGAGI. The CDR3 covers 15 residues. The CDR3 spells CASSLNSRLTDPQYF. CDR3 coding DNA: TGTGCCAGCAGTCTCAATAGTCGTCTCACAGATCCGCAGTATTTT.

As for this clonotype: This sequence may be a read error, since a much larger clone differs from it by one base. V usage is TRBV7-8 and J usage is TRBJ2-1; D is uncertain. The CDR3 sequence is 15 residues long. Germline lookup yields CDR1 SGHVS and CDR2 FQNEAQ. CDR3: CANSPFPAVYNEQFF. CDR3 nucleotides: TGTGCCAACAGCCCATTTCCGGCTGTATACAATGAGCAGTTCTTC.

With regard to this clonotype: Here the CDR3 omits its conserved ending phenylalanine or tryptophan, so a read error is the likely source. The chain combines TRBV27 with TRBJ2-7, with D tentatively TRBD1 (5 bases). Trimming left V 5 bases short and J 5 bases short, with 13 bases between. The CDR3 contains 13 residues. The germline V gene encodes CDR1 MNHEY and CDR2 SMNVEV (reference sequence). The CDR3 sequence: CASSPGYPDEQYI. CDR3 nucleotide sequence: TGTGCCAGCAGTCCAGGGTATCCGGACGAGCAGTACATC.

This sequence joins TRBV5-1 and TRBJ1-1, with 8 bases lining up with TRBD1. The germline CDR1 and CDR2 sequences are SGHRS and YFSETQ. With V trimmed by 6 bases and J by 5 bases, 9 bases remained unmatched. The CDR3 extends over 14 amino acids. The CDR3 nucleotides read TGCGCCAGCACCTACAGGGGGGATCGGACTGAAGCTTTCTTT. Residues: CASTYRGDRTEAFF.

CDR3 coding DNA: TGTGCCAGCAGTGGTGCCGGGACACCTAACTATGGCTACACCTTC. Its protein product is CASSGAGTPNYGYTF. The rearrangement joins TRBV6-8 to TRBJ1-2; TRBD1 might be the D (6 bases). Trimming shortened V by 5 bases and J by 0 bases, and 13 bases separated the two germline ends. The length of the CDR3 is 15 residues. Germline V lookup: CDR1 MNHGY, CDR2 SAAAGT.

This clonotype was recorded a few times. The chain recombines TRBV7-6 with TRBJ2-1; D possibly corresponds to TRBD2 (5 bases). The V end was cut by 1 base, the J end by 4 bases, with 8 bases between. The CDR3 covers 14 residues. Looked up from germline, CDR1 is SGHVS and CDR2 is FNYEAQ. CDR3 protein: CASSLGEIYNEQFF. For the CDR3, the DNA is TGTGCCAGCAGCTTAGGGGAGATTTACAATGAGCAGTTCTTC.

Turning to this clonotype: A clone one base away is much larger, so this may be a read error. J is TRBJ1-5 and V is TRBV7-2; D remains unclear. V lost 5 bases and J lost 4, with 15 bases in between. The CDR3 has 15 amino acids. CDR1 SGHTA and CDR2 FQGNSA come from the germline V gene. The CDR3 DNA sequence: TGTGCCAGCAGCCCGCGGACGGGAATGAATCAGCCCCAGCATTTT. It codes for CASSPRTGMNQPQHF. Complete variable domain (other parts from reference TRBV7-2 and TRBJ1-5): GAGVSQSPSNKVTEKGKDVELRCDPISGHTALYWYRQSLGQGLEFLIYFQGNSAPDKSGLPSDRFSAERTGGSVSTLTIQRTQQEDSAVYLCASSPRTGMNQPQHFGDGTRLSIL.

This rearrangement joins TRBV2 to TRBJ1-1, with D perhaps matching TRBD1 (5 bases). V lost 10 bases and J lost 8, with 26 bases in between. This CDR3 spans 15 amino acids. Germline V gene data show CDR1 as SNHLY and CDR2 as FYNNEI. As DNA, the CDR3 is TGTGCCAACAAACCCCTGAAGGGACTAGACGGGGAAGCTTTCTTT. This codes for CANKPLKGLDGEAFF.

Concerning this clonotype itself: The junction departs from the called germline gene at one end, perhaps through a read error. J is TRBJ2-7 and V is TRBV7-6; D not certain. The CDR3 sequence is 12 residues long. CDR1 is SGHVS and CDR2 is FNYEAQ in the germline V gene. The CDR3: CASSPRRDEQNF. CDR3 DNA: TGTGCCAGCAGCCCCCGTCGAGACGAGCAGAACTTC.

This clonotype was seen a few times. CDR3 in amino acids: CASSQDLTTVNTEAFF. The CDR3 coding sequence is TGCGCCAGCAGCCAAGACCTTACGACGGTGAACACTGAAGCTTTCTTT. The chain recombines TRBV4-3 with TRBJ1-1; no firm D call. Germline loops: CDR1 LGHNA, CDR2 YSLEER. The CDR3 sequence is 16 residues long. V was trimmed by 0 bases and J by 0 bases, leaving 11 bases between them.

The V and J genes are TRBV28 and TRBJ1-1, with 10 positions matching TRBD1. Germline assignment: CDR1 MDHEN and CDR2 SYDVKM. V lost 3 bases to trimming and J lost 0 bases; unmatched junction nucleotides: 7. The CDR3 runs 17 residues. CDR3 bases: TGTGCCAGCAGTTTCCTCCGACAGGGGGCCATGAACACTGAAGCTTTCTTT. Its protein is CASSFLRQGAMNTEAFF.

The chain carries TRBV5-6 and TRBJ2-3; unclear D gene. V gave up 2 bases and J gave up 9 bases, with 7 bases separating them. There are 11 residues in the CDR3. Germline loops: CDR1 SGHDT, CDR2 YYEEEE. CDR3 nucleotide sequence: TGTGCCAGCAGCTTTGAGAGAACGCAGTATTTT. Amino acids: CASSFERTQYF.

This chain links TRBV9 with TRBJ2-5; D might be TRBD1 or TRBD2, each matching 6 bases. The length of the CDR3 is 17 residues. Germline CDR1 and CDR2: SGDLS and YYNGEE. Deletions cut 4 bases from V and 3 bases from J, with 22 bases between. DNA for the CDR3: TGTGCCAGCAGCCCAGACCCGCGGGGACAAGTTGAAGAGACCCAGTACTTC. Translating gives CASSPDPRGQVEETQYF.

This clonotype was observed at least ten times. The rearrangement uses TRBV7-6 and TRBJ1-6, with D unclear. The germline V gene encodes CDR1 SGHVS and CDR2 FNYEAQ. The CDR3 totals 13 residues. Trimming pared 1 base from V and 7 bases from J, leaving 5 bases between. The CDR3 is CASSLERNSPLHF. In DNA, the CDR3 is TGTGCCAGCAGCTTAGAAAGGAATTCACCCCTCCACTTT. Variable domain in full (rest from reference TRBV7-6 and TRBJ1-6): GAGVSQSPRYKVTKRGQDVALRCDPISGHVSLYWYRQALGQGPEFLTYFNYEAQQDKSGLPNDRFSAERPEGSISTLTIQRTEQRDSAMYRCASSLERNSPLHFGNGTRLTVT.

V gene TRBV29-1 combines with J gene TRBJ2-7; unclear D gene. Trimming took 8 bases from V and 3 from J, leaving 20 bases between them. The CDR3 has 14 amino acids. From germline, CDR1 is SQVTM and CDR2 ANQGSEA. CDR3 nucleotide sequence: TGCAGCCCTTGGTGGCCCAAGGGTTTCTACGAGCAGTACTTC. This codes for CSPWWPKGFYEQYF.

The J gene is TRBJ2-1, the V gene TRBV9; 11 positions agree with TRBD2. With V trimmed by 2 bases and J by 3 bases, 13 bases remained unmatched. The CDR3 length is 19 residues. In germline, CDR1 is SGDLS, CDR2 YYNGEE. The CDR3 sequence is CASSVRPPPSGGIYNEQFF. In nucleotides, the CDR3 is TGTGCCAGCAGCGTCAGACCCCCGCCTAGCGGGGGGATCTACAATGAGCAGTTCTTC.

This chain joins TRBV6-8 and TRBJ1-2, with a tentative D call TRBD1 (6 bases). V lost 3 bases to trimming and J lost 1 base, with 21 bases between them. The CDR3 extends over 18 amino acids. CDR1 is MNHGY and CDR2 is SAAAGT in the germline V gene. The CDR3 DNA is TGTGCCAGCAGTTATTACGGTGGGGGACAAGATGTTAACTATGGCTACACCTTC. The encoded protein is CASSYYGGGQDVNYGYTF.

This clonotype was counted ten times or more. This rearrangement joins TRBV7-2 to TRBJ2-1; TRBD2 aligns across 7 bases. CDR3 length: 18 residues. V lost 5 bases, J lost 2 bases, and 15 bases stayed unmatched. Per germline, CDR1 SGHTA and CDR2 FQGNSA. Here the CDR3 reads CASSATDRRLATYNEQFF. The CDR3 region has the DNA TGTGCCAGCAGCGCCACGGATAGGAGACTAGCAACCTACAATGAGCAGTTCTTC.